Here is one T cell receptor (beta chain) with its context. The antigen is undetermined. The record originates from a study of human T cells and chemical hapten exposure. Across the whole study: The use of 2% DPC on roughly 2 cm by roughly 2 cm of upper inner arm skin constituted sensitization.

TCRdb used MiXCR to reprocess the RACE reads, holding one entry per CDR3 protein. The table records 95,000 to 150,000 distinct CDR3 sequences, approximately 13% of them present only once. General study points: Donor immune responses may differ from healthy people's, since all donors had alopecia.

The time point is: pre-sensitization, week 0. Indicated treatment: therapeutic diphenylcyclopropenone sensitization with weekly scalp DPC. Participating donors were patients with alopecia, aged 18 to 70 years, considered appropriate candidates for DPC. Unfractionated whole blood was the source of the extracted total RNA. Germline CDR1 is SGDLS and CDR2 is YYNGEE. The CDR3 is 15 residues long. Deletions cut 0 bases from V and 0 bases from J, with 4 bases between. The source material was whole blood, sampled in connection with sensitization to the hapten diphenylcyclopropenone (DPC). The source is a young woman with alopecia areata. Some clones in this sample may be carry-over from other donors' samples. V is TRBV9 and J is TRBJ1-6; D is ambiguous. The CDR3 coding sequence is TGTGCCAGCAGCGTAGAGAGCTCCTATAATTCACCCCTCCACTTT. Amino acids: CASSVESSYNSPLHF.